This entry lists 3 T cell receptor beta chains sequenced from one sample in a study of shared clonotypes between healthy human individuals. The data were produced by immunoSEQ multiplex PCR, yet TCRdb's version contains in-frame clones alone and is incomplete. The sample carries about 1.1 million clones, 60% to 80% recorded once. Sequencing was carried out using memory CD4+ T cells from PBMCs. Documented subset: CD45RA-negative fraction. The receptors were gathered from a man younger than 30 in good health. Some clones in this sample may be carry-over from other donors' samples.

This chain links TRBV7-2 with TRBJ2-1; perhaps TRBD2 as D (6 bases). Between the trimmed V and J ends, which lost 1 base and 0 bases, there was a span of 10 bases. The CDR3 contains 16 residues. CDR1 is SGHTA and CDR2 is FQGNSA in the germline V gene. The CDR3 spells CASSLELASSYNEQFF. CDR3 bases: TGTGCCAGCAGCTTAGAGCTAGCGAGCTCCTACAATGAGCAGTTCTTC.

The chain employs TRBV19 and TRBJ1-1; weak D call: TRBD1 (6 bases). V was clipped by 6 bases and J by 1 base, with 15 bases between them. This CDR3 comprises 15 residues. CDR1 LNHDA and CDR2 SQIVND come from the germline V gene (reference sequence). CDR3 loop: CASSRGLSPNTEAFF. Here the CDR3 DNA reads TGTGCCAGTAGCAGGGGACTGTCGCCGAACACTGAAGCTTTCTTT.

The chain couples TRBV6-1 to TRBJ1-3, with a weak D call TRBD1 (5 bases). V gave up 6 bases and J gave up 5 bases, with 14 bases separating them. CDR3 length: 14 residues. From germline, CDR1 is MNHNS and CDR2 SASEGT. Here the CDR3 DNA reads TGTGCCAGCAGGACCGACAGTACCAGAAACACCATATATTTT. It is translated as CASRTDSTRNTIYF.